What follows is one T cell receptor beta chain and its context. Its cognate antigen is unknown. This specimen comes from a study of cytomegalovirus exposure and HLA in healthy donors. Findings of the study overall: Earlier analysis looked at TCR beta V segments, and most were productive about 87% or about 30% of the time. By HLA locus, TCR association rates varied in a later analysis, with DRB1 showing the most and HLA-C the fewest. Other equally common chains were less clonally expanded than HLA-associated TCR beta chains, a later analysis showed.

PCR employed 60 Vbeta and 13 Jbeta primers. Data came from immunoSEQ multiplex PCR; TCRdb stores just in-frame clones and leaves some out. Of under 150,000 clones in the sample, around 75% were seen once. Germline CDR1 MNHNY, CDR2 SVGAGI (reference sequence). The V segment lost 3 bases and the J segment 1 base; nucleotides outside the gene matches: 3. CDR3 length: 15 residues. The sequencing input was PBMCs. The TCR originated in a woman in her fifties or sixties in good health and CMV-seropositive. The rearrangement joins TRBV6-6 to TRBJ1-1; TRBD1 matches at 9 bases. The CDR3 spells CASSYPGQGNTEAFF. The DNA for the CDR3 is TGTGCCAGCAGTTATCCGGGACAGGGGAACACTGAAGCTTTCTTT.